The 11 T cell receptor beta chains reported below all come from one sample, sequenced in a study of blood T cell repertoires in COVID-19. Some clones are missing from TCRdb's copy, which holds only in-frame ones; the method was immunoSEQ multiplex PCR. Here the sample spans under 150,000 clones, approximately 90% being singletons. Material: peripheral blood. Receptor source: a woman between 65 and 79 years old who had recovered from COVID-19.

The V and J genes are TRBV7-2 and TRBJ2-7; D call uncertain. Germline V gene lookup returns CDR1 SGHTA and CDR2 FQGNSA. CDR3 length: 14 residues. With 4 bases removed from V and 1 base from J, the gap between germline ends came to 11 bases. The CDR3 here is CASSYTSGSYEQYF. CDR3 nucleotide sequence: TGTGCCAGCAGCTATACTTCGGGTTCCTACGAGCAGTACTTC. The entire variable domain, with the rest obtained from reference TRBV7-2 and TRBJ2-7, is as follows: GAGVSQSPSNKVTEKGKDVELRCDPISGHTALYWYRQSLGQGLEFLIYFQGNSAPDKSGLPSDRFSAERTGGSVSTLTIQRTQQEDSAVYLCASSYTSGSYEQYFGPGTRLTVT.

The rearrangement links TRBV6-1 to TRBJ1-2; 8 positions match TRBD1. There are 15 residues in the CDR3. V was clipped by 3 bases and J by 0 bases; unmatched bases: 3. From germline, CDR1 is MNHNS and CDR2 SASEGT. CDR3 region: CASSEGTGTNYGYTF. The CDR3 DNA reads as TGTGCCAGCAGTGAGGGGACAGGAACTAACTATGGCTACACCTTC.

The chain joins TRBV21-1 to TRBJ2-2; the table's D call, TRBD2, has no DNA check behind it. TRBV21-1 is recorded as a pseudogene. This CDR3 comprises 19 residues. CDR3 DNA: TGTGCCAGCAGCATTGCTAGCGGGACAATGGGGGCGAACACCGGGGAGCTGTTTTTT. This gives the protein CASSIASGTMGANTGELFF.

The V and J genes are TRBV30 and TRBJ2-3; 8 bases match TRBD2. The CDR3 sequence is 15 residues long. Trimming at V came to 3 bases and at J to 4 bases, leaving 9 bases not matched to a gene. Germline CDR1 and CDR2: GTSNPN and SVGIG (reference sequence). CDR3 in amino acids: CAWSPWRGLADTQYF. The CDR3 DNA sequence: TGTGCCTGGAGCCCTTGGAGGGGACTAGCAGATACGCAGTATTTT.

The chain is built from TRBV18 and TRBJ2-1; tentative D call: TRBD1 (6 bases). The CDR3 is 15 amino acids. Germline values: CDR1 KGHSH, CDR2 LQKENI. Trimming took 3 bases from V and 3 from J, leaving 12 bases between them. The CDR3 coding sequence is TGTGCCAGCTCACCCGGGGCAGGGGTCTACAATGAGCAGTTCTTC. Protein product: CASSPGAGVYNEQFF.

Only one count was recorded for this clone. V usage is TRBV27 and J usage is TRBJ1-2; TRBD1 agrees at 7 bases. The CDR3 is made up of 13 amino acids. Germline loops: CDR1 MNHEY, CDR2 SMNVEV (reference sequence). The trim removed 2 bases at V and 5 bases at J, leaving 2 bases unmatched. This chain's CDR3 is CASSLGQAYGYTF. The CDR3, as DNA: TGTGCCAGCAGTTTAGGACAGGCTTATGGCTACACCTTC.

The rearrangement links TRBV5-1 to TRBJ2-1; 8 bases are shared with TRBD2. CDR1 and CDR2 (germline): SGHRS, YFSETQ. The CDR3 totals 14 residues. With 5 bases clipped from V and 1 base from J, the junction kept 2 bases outside the gene matches. The CDR3 nucleotides read TGCGCCAGCAGGCGGGGGGAGTCCTACAATGAGCAGTTCTTC. Protein: CASRRGESYNEQFF.

The chain recombines TRBV27 with TRBJ2-7, with D possibly being TRBD2 (5 bases). Deletions cut 3 bases from V and 7 bases from J, with 10 bases between. The CDR3 is 12 residues long. CDR1 is MNHEY and CDR2 is SMNVEV in the germline V gene (reference sequence). The CDR3 protein is CASSLGPGEQYF. In nucleotides, the CDR3 is TGTGCCAGCAGTTTGGGCCCGGGGGAGCAGTACTTC.

The chain joins TRBV28 to TRBJ2-1, with 7 bases lining up with TRBD1. The CDR3 runs to 15 residues. Trimming took 9 bases from V and 3 from J; bases not matched to a gene: 11. Germline CDR1 MDHEN, CDR2 SYDVKM. As DNA, the CDR3 is TGTGCCAGTAGAGAACGGGACAGAGGCTACAATGAGCAGTTCTTC. Translation gives CASRERDRGYNEQFF.

The chain joins TRBV5-1 to TRBJ2-7; 10 bases are a match to TRBD1. This CDR3 comprises 16 residues. The V gene's germline CDR1 is SGHRS and CDR2 YFSETQ. After removal of 0 bases from V and 1 base from J, the junction contained 4 bases not matched to a gene. CDR3 protein: CASSLVGQGQSYEQYF. The CDR3 DNA follows: TGCGCCAGCAGCTTGGTGGGACAGGGGCAATCCTACGAGCAGTACTTC.

The chain combines TRBV9 with TRBJ2-3, with TRBD2 identical over 7 bases. Germline V gives CDR1 SGDLS, CDR2 YYNGEE. V shed 3 bases, J shed 10 bases, and the junction held 8 bases outside the gene matches. The CDR3 consists of 13 residues. The CDR3 loop reads CASSAIREGSQYF. The CDR3 DNA reads TGTGCCAGCAGCGCGATTAGGGAGGGTTCGCAGTATTTT.